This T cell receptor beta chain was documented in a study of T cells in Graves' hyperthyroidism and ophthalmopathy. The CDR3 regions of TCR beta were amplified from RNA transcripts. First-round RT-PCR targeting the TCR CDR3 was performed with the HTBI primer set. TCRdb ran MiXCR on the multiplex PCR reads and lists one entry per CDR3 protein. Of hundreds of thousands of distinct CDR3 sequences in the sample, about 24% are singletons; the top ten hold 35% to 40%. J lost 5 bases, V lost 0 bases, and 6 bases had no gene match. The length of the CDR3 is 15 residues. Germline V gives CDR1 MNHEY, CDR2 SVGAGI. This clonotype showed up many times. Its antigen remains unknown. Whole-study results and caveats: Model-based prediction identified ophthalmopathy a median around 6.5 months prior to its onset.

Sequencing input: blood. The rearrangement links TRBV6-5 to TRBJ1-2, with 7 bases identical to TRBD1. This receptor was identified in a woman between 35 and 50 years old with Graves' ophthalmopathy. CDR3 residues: CASSYSAGGQYGYTF. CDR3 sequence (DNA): TGTGCCAGCAGTTACTCGGCAGGGGGGCAGTATGGCTACACCTTC.